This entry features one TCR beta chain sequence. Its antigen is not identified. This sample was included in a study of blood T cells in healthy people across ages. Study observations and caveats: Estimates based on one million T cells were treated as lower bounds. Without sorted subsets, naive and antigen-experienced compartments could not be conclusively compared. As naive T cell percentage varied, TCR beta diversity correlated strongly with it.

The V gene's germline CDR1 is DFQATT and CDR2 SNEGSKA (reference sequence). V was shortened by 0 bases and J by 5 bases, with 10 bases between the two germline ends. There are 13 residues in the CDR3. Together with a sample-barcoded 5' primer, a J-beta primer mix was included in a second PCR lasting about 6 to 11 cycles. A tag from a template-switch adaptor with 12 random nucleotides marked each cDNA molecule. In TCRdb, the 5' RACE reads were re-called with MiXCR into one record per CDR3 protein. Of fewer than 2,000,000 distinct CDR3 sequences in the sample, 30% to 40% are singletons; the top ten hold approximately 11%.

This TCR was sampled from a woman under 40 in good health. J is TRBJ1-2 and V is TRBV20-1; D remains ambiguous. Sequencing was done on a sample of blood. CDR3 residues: CSARDLTEYGYTF. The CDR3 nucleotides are TGCAGTGCTAGAGATCTGACGGAATATGGCTACACCTTC.